The 27 T cell receptor beta chains in this list originate from one sample, sequenced in a study of blood T cells in healthy people across ages (dated by TCRdb to between 2014 and 2017). Preparation of the library involved 5' RACE. Sequencing was performed on an Illumina HiSeq 2500. A second PCR of about 6 to 11 cycles was run with a J-beta primer mix and a sample-barcoded 5' primer. The public reads were reprocessed in TCRdb via fastp at Q25 and MiXCR, keeping in-frame beta chains. Each record represents a unique CDR3 protein, reported with the most common genes and DNA among its rows. Here the sample has 1.6 million or so distinct CDR3 sequences; around 36% occur a single time. Clones ranked in the top ten supply approximately 10% of the sample. Sequenced material: blood. Source of these receptors: a woman in her twenties or thirties in good health.

The V call is TRBV7-7, the J call TRBJ2-2; TRBD2 aligns across 12 bases. V lost 2 bases and J lost 7; bases outside the gene matches: 5. CDR1 is SSHAT and CDR2 is FNYEAQ in the germline V gene (reference sequence). This CDR3 region has 16 residues. The CDR3 spells CASSLSSGGANGELFF. The CDR3 coding sequence is TGTGCCAGCAGCTTATCTAGCGGGGGGGCCAACGGGGAGCTGTTTTTT.

This chain links TRBV29-1 with TRBJ2-1, with 11 bases lining up with TRBD2. V dropped 6 bases and J dropped 6; count of bases not matched to a gene: 10. Germline loops: CDR1 SQVTM, CDR2 ANQGSEA. The CDR3 length is 15 residues. CDR3 loop: CSVAHLLAGANEQFF. The CDR3 DNA reads as TGCAGCGTCGCCCACCTACTAGCGGGAGCCAATGAGCAGTTCTTC.

The chain joins TRBV27 to TRBJ2-1; 7 bases agree with TRBD2. V dropped 3 bases and J dropped 9; count of bases not matched to a gene: 8. The length of the CDR3 is 14 residues. CDR1 is MNHEY and CDR2 is SMNVEV in the germline V gene (reference sequence). The CDR3, as DNA: TGTGCCAGCAGTTTCGGGTTGGGCGGGGGTGAGCAGTTCTTC. It specifies CASSFGLGGGEQFF.

This clonotype has only a few counts. The J gene is TRBJ2-3, the V gene TRBV28, with a tentative D call TRBD1 (6 bases). V lost 3 bases and J lost 0, with 10 bases in between. The germline gives CDR1 MDHEN, CDR2 SYDVKM. The CDR3 has 15 residues. CDR3 in DNA: TGTGCCAGCAGTTTGGCGGACAGAAGCACAGATACGCAGTATTTT. This translates into CASSLADRSTDTQYF.

The chain employs TRBV21-1 and TRBJ2-1; the table's D call, TRBD1, has no DNA check behind it. TRBV21-1 represents a pseudogene. The CDR3 runs 19 residues. CDR3 DNA sequence: TGTGCCAGCAGCAAAGAAGCCCTCATCGGACAGGGGATCTACAATGAGCAGTTCTTC. Translated: CASSKEALIGQGIYNEQFF.

The sample holds many counts of this clonotype. The V call is TRBV5-1, the J call TRBJ2-1, with 8 bases lining up with TRBD2. Germline CDR1 reads SGHRS; CDR2 reads YFSETQ. J was trimmed by 0 bases and V by 5 bases; bases with no gene match: 13. This CDR3 region has 18 residues. The CDR3 here is CASSSVGGGISSYNEQFF. The CDR3 DNA sequence: TGCGCCAGCAGTTCGGTCGGCGGGGGGATCAGCTCCTACAATGAGCAGTTCTTC.

This sequence joins TRBV7-9 and TRBJ1-2; a weak D match, TRBD1 (5 bases). V was cut by 5 bases and J by 8 bases, with 15 bases left in between. This CDR3 comprises 13 residues. Germline values: CDR1 SEHNR, CDR2 FQNEAQ (reference sequence). The CDR3 loop is CASSNGAAGGYTF. Here the CDR3 DNA reads TGTGCCAGCAGCAACGGGGCCGCTGGGGGCTACACCTTC.

This clonotype appeared a few times. This chain joins TRBV2 and TRBJ2-3, with 8 bases fitting TRBD1. CDR3 length: 14 amino acids. The V gene end was trimmed by 4 bases and the J gene end by 1 base; junction bases not matched to a gene: 1. Germline loops: CDR1 SNHLY, CDR2 FYNNEI. CDR3 sequence: CASSAQGGTDTQYF. CDR3 coding DNA: TGTGCCAGCAGTGCACAGGGGGGCACAGATACGCAGTATTTT.

The CDR3 protein is CASSLGQGARQPQHF. CDR3 nucleotides: TGTGCCAGCAGTTTGGGCCAGGGGGCGCGTCAGCCCCAGCATTTT. The chain links TRBV28 to TRBJ1-5; 8 bases agree with TRBD1. With 3 bases clipped from V and 6 bases from J, the junction kept 7 bases outside the gene matches. The CDR3 loop spans 15 amino acids. Germline loops: CDR1 MDHEN, CDR2 SYDVKM.

J is TRBJ1-1 and V is TRBV7-3, with a tentative D call TRBD1 (6 bases). This CDR3 region has 13 residues. Germline V gives CDR1 SGHTA, CDR2 FQGTGA. With 7 bases removed from V and 4 bases from J, the gap between germline ends came to 13 bases. This CDR3 reads CASNTGSGTEAFF. In nucleotides, the CDR3 is TGTGCCAGCAATACAGGGTCGGGCACTGAAGCTTTCTTT.

The chain joins TRBV2 to TRBJ1-5; D unresolved. The germline gives CDR1 SNHLY, CDR2 FYNNEI. V was clipped by 6 bases and J by 0 bases, with 12 bases between them. CDR3 length: 15 residues. The CDR3 sequence: CASRGVRYSNQPQHF. The CDR3 DNA reads TGTGCCAGCAGGGGTGTTCGGTATAGCAATCAGCCCCAGCATTTT.

This clonotype appeared a few times. V and J are TRBV7-9 and TRBJ1-2, with D possibly matching TRBD1 (6 bases). V shed 1 base and J shed 6 bases, with 15 bases lying between them. The length of the CDR3 is 15 residues. The germline V gene encodes CDR1 SEHNR and CDR2 FQNEAQ (reference sequence). The CDR3 region is CASSLEGRGTDGYTF. The CDR3 nucleotides read TGTGCCAGCAGCTTAGAGGGCAGGGGAACGGATGGCTACACCTTC.

CDR3 bases: TGTGCCAGCAGCCAAGGTTCAACTAGCACGGAGACCCAGTACTTC. Protein: CASSQGSTSTETQYF. The gene calls are TRBV3-1 and TRBJ2-5, with a tentative D call TRBD2 (6 bases). CDR3 length: 15 residues. CDR1 and CDR2 from the germline V gene are LGHDT and YNNKEL (reference sequence). Trimming removed 1 base at V and 5 bases at J, with 14 bases between.

In DNA form, the CDR3 reads TGCGCCAGCAGCCAAGTGGTGGGGTATGGCTACACCTTC. This encodes CASSQVVGYGYTF. V and J are TRBV4-1 and TRBJ1-2; D is uncertain. V lost 1 base, J lost 5 bases, and 8 bases lay in between. This CDR3 is built from 13 residues. Germline V gene lookup returns CDR1 MGHRA and CDR2 YSYEKL.

The chain combines TRBV12-3 or TRBV12-4 with TRBJ1-4, with D possibly TRBD1 on 6 matching bases. The CDR3 sequence is 13 residues long. V lost 3 bases and J 7 bases, leaving 9 bases between the germline ends. The CDR3 here is CASSFPGAEKLFF. The CDR3 DNA reads as TGTGCCAGCAGTTTTCCAGGGGCTGAAAAACTGTTTTTT.

This clonotype was detected ten times or more. J is TRBJ1-2 and V is TRBV6-2 or TRBV6-3, with no clear D. This CDR3 comprises 13 residues. Deletions cut 2 bases from V and 2 bases from J, with 6 bases between. CDR1 MNHEY and CDR2 SVGEGT come from the germline V gene. CDR3 in DNA: TGTGCCAGCAGTTACGACGGAAACTATGGCTACACCTTC. This encodes CASSYDGNYGYTF.

This clonotype was seen ten or more times. V is TRBV5-1 and J is TRBJ2-7; 7 positions agree with TRBD1. Germline trimming cut 7 bases from V and 0 bases from J; bases unmatched to any gene: 7. This CDR3 contains 14 residues. CDR1 is SGHRS and CDR2 is YFSETQ in the germline V gene. The CDR3 DNA reads TGCGCCAGCCATACAGGGGTTAGCTCCTACGAGCAGTACTTC. Translation gives CASHTGVSSYEQYF.

In its sample, this clonotype was seen a few times. The chain has TRBV30 and TRBJ2-7, with D hard to call. V gave up 0 bases and J gave up 3 bases, with 9 bases separating them. The germline CDR1 and CDR2 sequences are GTSNPN and SVGIG (reference sequence). The CDR3 has 13 amino acids. This CDR3 reads CAWSVFGSYEQYF. For the CDR3, the DNA is TGTGCCTGGAGTGTATTCGGTAGCTACGAGCAGTACTTC.

The table lists this clonotype with a few counts. This chain uses TRBV15 with TRBJ1-4; a possible D gene is TRBD1 (6 bases). Per germline, CDR1 LNHNV and CDR2 YYDKDF (reference sequence). The CDR3 runs 14 residues. V lost 1 base, J lost 7 bases, and 10 bases lay in between. The CDR3 sequence is CATSRGGAGEKLFF. The CDR3 nucleotides are TGTGCCACCAGCAGAGGGGGGGCTGGTGAAAAACTGTTTTTT.

Turning to this clonotype: A junction boundary mismatches the germline segment, possibly from a read error. This sequence joins TRBV29-1 and TRBJ1-2; D gene uncertain. The CDR3 is 12 residues long. Germline V gene lookup returns CDR1 SQVTM and CDR2 ANQGSEA. The CDR3 spells CSVESVNYSYTF. The CDR3 DNA reads TGCAGCGTTGAGTCGGTTAACTATAGCTACACCTTC.

This clonotype was seen more than once but under ten times. The chain recombines TRBV7-8 with TRBJ2-7; TRBD2 agrees at 10 bases. This CDR3 comprises 15 residues. Germline CDR1 reads SGHVS; CDR2 reads FQNEAQ. Trimming removed 5 bases from V and 4 bases from J; junction bases left unmatched: 8. In DNA form, the CDR3 reads TGTGCCAGCAGCCGGTCTAGCGGGAGTCATTACGAGCAGTACTTC. This translates into CASSRSSGSHYEQYF.

This clonotype was observed a few times. The rearrangement joins TRBV12-3 or TRBV12-4 to TRBJ1-2, with D perhaps matching TRBD1 (5 bases). The CDR3 is 11 amino acids. The germline V and J ends were trimmed by 5 bases and 13 bases, with 14 bases remaining between them. CDR3 DNA sequence: TGTGCCAGCAGTCCGGGACGGGGGTGCACCTTC. It translates to CASSPGRGCTF.

Concerning this clonotype: This may come from a read error, since a much larger clone is one base off. The rearrangement links TRBV12-3 or TRBV12-4 to TRBJ2-3; D not certain. The CDR3 covers 12 residues. As DNA, the CDR3 is TGTGCCAGCAGTGAAAGCACAGATACGCGGTATTTT. It is translated as CASSESTDTRYF.

This rearrangement joins TRBV5-1 to TRBJ2-5, with D maybe TRBD2 (5 bases). The germline gives CDR1 SGHRS, CDR2 YFSETQ. V was trimmed by 4 bases and J by 11 bases, leaving 21 bases between them. The CDR3 extends over 14 amino acids. The CDR3 sequence is CASSISTGNSEQYF. CDR3 bases: TGCGCCAGCAGCATATCTACGGGGAACAGTGAGCAGTACTTC.

The rearrangement joins TRBV12-5 to TRBJ2-7; weak D call: TRBD2 (5 bases). V was clipped by 10 bases and J by 3 bases, with 7 bases between them. The germline V gene has CDR1 LGHNT and CDR2 FRNRAP. There are 10 residues in the CDR3. Written as DNA, the CDR3 is TGTGCTAAAGGACTCTACGAGCAGTACTTC. Its translation: CAKGLYEQYF.

The chain employs TRBV27 and TRBJ1-2; perhaps TRBD1 as D (5 bases). There are 18 residues in the CDR3. V lost 6 bases to trimming and J lost 1 base, with 24 bases between them. Germline CDR1 MNHEY, CDR2 SMNVEV (reference sequence). The CDR3 DNA follows: TGTGCCAGCAGCCTAACACGGTCCGGCCGGGACGTTAACTATGGCTACACCTTC. Protein: CASSLTRSGRDVNYGYTF.

The chain recombines TRBV19 with TRBJ2-1; D gene unclear. In germline, CDR1 is LNHDA, CDR2 SQIVND (reference sequence). This CDR3 has 12 residues. V lost 4 bases to trimming and J lost 6 bases, with 7 bases between them. DNA for the CDR3: TGTGCCAGTAGTAGGGCAGTCAATGAGCAGTTCTTC. Protein product: CASSRAVNEQFF.